Shown below are 7 T cell receptor beta chains from a single sample sequenced in a study of blood T cell repertoires in COVID-19. Clones were read by immunoSEQ multiplex PCR, and TCRdb kept only the in-frame ones, dropping some. The sample consists of 120,000 to 150,000 clones, 84% of them appearing once. The sequencing sample was made of peripheral blood. These receptors all stem from a human donor in a cohort sampled during active COVID-19.

The rearrangement uses TRBV9 and TRBJ2-4, with TRBD2 matching 9 bases. With V trimmed by 0 bases and J by 4 bases, 5 bases remained unmatched. The CDR3 is 16 amino acids. CDR1 and CDR2 from the germline V gene are SGDLS and YYNGEE. Here the CDR3 reads CASSVDPSGVKNIQYF. CDR3 nucleotides: TGTGCCAGCAGCGTAGATCCTAGCGGGGTTAAAAACATTCAGTACTTC.

This sequence joins TRBV5-1 and TRBJ1-3, with TRBD1 as a possible D gene (5 bases). V lost 3 bases, J lost 4 bases, and 17 bases lay in between. This CDR3 region has 16 residues. In germline, CDR1 is SGHRS, CDR2 YFSETQ. The CDR3 bases are TGCGCCAGCAGCTCGGGGTTGCGGGGCGAAGGAAACACCATATATTTT. Translating it yields CASSSGLRGEGNTIYF. The full variable domain, in which reference TRBV5-1 and TRBJ1-3 provide the parts outside the CDR3, is KAGVTQTPRYLIKTRGQQVTLSCSPISGHRSVSWYQQTPGQGLQFLFEYFSETQRNKGNFPGRFSGRQFSNSRSEMNVSTLELGDSALYLCASSSGLRGEGNTIYFGEGSWLTVV.

V and J are TRBV28 and TRBJ2-5; 7 bases are a match to TRBD1. Germline V gene lookup returns CDR1 MDHEN and CDR2 SYDVKM. V lost 5 bases, J lost 9 bases, and 12 bases stayed unmatched. The length of the CDR3 is 14 residues. The CDR3 DNA reads TGTGCCAGCAGTATACTAGGCCCTCAGGGGGCCCAGTACTTC. It is translated as CASSILGPQGAQYF.

The chain joins TRBV15 to TRBJ2-7; TRBD1 matches 9 bases. The germline V gene encodes CDR1 LNHNV and CDR2 YYDKDF (reference sequence). The CDR3 has 16 amino acids. Trimming at V came to 0 bases and at J to 1 base, leaving 4 bases not matched to a gene. The CDR3 DNA reads as TGTGCCACCAGCAGAGACCGGACAGGGGTTTCCTACGAGCAGTACTTC. Translated, it gives CATSRDRTGVSYEQYF.

The V and J genes are TRBV30 and TRBJ1-4; the D gene is possibly TRBD1 (5 bases). Per germline, CDR1 GTSNPN and CDR2 SVGIG (reference sequence). The CDR3 extends over 12 amino acids. V lost 0 bases and J lost 11, with 10 bases in between. The CDR3 DNA is TGTGCCTGGAGTGTACGGGGGGACAAACTGTTTTTT. Translating it yields CAWSVRGDKLFF.

The chain's CDR3 is CASSPDQGNYGYTF. DNA of the CDR3: TGTGCCAGCAGCCCAGACCAGGGTAACTATGGCTACACCTTC. The V call is TRBV9, the J call TRBJ1-2, with D tentatively TRBD1 (5 bases). This CDR3 is built from 14 residues. V was cut by 4 bases and J by 1 base, with 11 bases left in between. Germline V gives CDR1 SGDLS, CDR2 YYNGEE.

CDR3 DNA: TGCGCCAGCAGCCTGGACAGTCCGAACACCGGGGAGCTGTTTTTT. Protein product: CASSLDSPNTGELFF. V usage is TRBV5-1 and J usage is TRBJ2-2, with a tentative D call TRBD1 (6 bases). Trimming removed 4 bases from V and 0 bases from J, with 10 bases in between. The CDR3 covers 15 residues. Germline CDR1 SGHRS, CDR2 YFSETQ.